The 25 T cell receptor beta chains below come from one sample, sequenced in a study of T-cell reconstitution after alpha-beta-depleted transplantation in children. Using unique molecular identifiers, the investigators prepared the TCRbeta library. From the PCR reads, TCRdb called clonotypes with MiXCR, one entry per CDR3 protein. The repertoire includes about 490,000 distinct CDR3 sequences, more than 9% of them detected once, and 2% to 2.5% sits in the top ten. Sample: PBMCs, taken before TCRalphabeta/CD19-depleted stem cell transplant. The receptors originated from a child aged 2-15 years with inherited bone marrow failure, due to receive a stem cell transplant.

This clonotype was counted only a few times. The gene calls are TRBV27 and TRBJ2-7; no clear D. The germline CDR1 and CDR2 sequences are MNHEY and SMNVEV (reference sequence). V was clipped by 8 bases and J by 2 bases, with 19 bases between them. This CDR3 has 15 residues. CDR3 protein: CASAPQRPPPYEQYF. Written as DNA, the CDR3 is TGTGCCAGCGCTCCCCAAAGACCCCCACCCTACGAGCAGTACTTC.

This clonotype was seen at least ten times. The rearrangement uses TRBV6-5 and TRBJ2-2, with 9 bases that match TRBD1. The CDR3 runs to 17 residues. CDR1 is MNHEY, CDR2 SVGAGI, per germline. The junction had 9 bases not matched to a gene; V was cut back by 2 bases and J by 5 bases. The CDR3 spells CASSYGGQGGFTGELFF. CDR3 nucleotide sequence: TGTGCCAGCAGTTACGGGGGACAGGGAGGGTTTACCGGGGAGCTGTTTTTT.

The chain joins TRBV5-1 to TRBJ2-3; 14 bases align to TRBD2. This CDR3 is built from 21 residues. V shed 3 bases and J 3 bases; nucleotides not matched to a gene: 18. Germline CDR1 reads SGHRS; CDR2 reads YFSETQ. Here the CDR3 reads CASSSHSLAGTSGRRTDTQYF. In nucleotides, the CDR3 is TGCGCCAGCAGCTCCCATTCCCTCGCCGGGACTAGCGGGAGAAGGACAGATACGCAGTATTTT.

The gene calls are TRBV5-6 and TRBJ2-7; D perhaps matches TRBD1 (5 bases). CDR1 and CDR2 from the germline V gene are SGHDT and YYEEEE. The CDR3 sequence is 13 residues long. Trimming pared 4 bases from V and 1 base from J, leaving 9 bases between. CDR3 loop: CASSMGRSYEQYF. CDR3 bases: TGTGCCAGCAGCATGGGGCGGTCCTACGAGCAGTACTTC. The full variable domain, rest sourced from reference TRBV5-6 and TRBJ2-7, is DAGVTQSPTHLIKTRGQQVTLRCSPKSGHDTVSWYQQALGQGPQFIFQYYEEEERQRGNFPDRFSGHQFPNYSSELNVNALLLGDSALYLCASSMGRSYEQYFGPGTRLTVT.

This clonotype was picked up many times. The gene calls are TRBV4-3 and TRBJ2-7; 13 bases align to TRBD2. The trim removed 3 bases at V and 2 bases at J, leaving 7 bases unmatched. Germline V gene lookup returns CDR1 LGHNA and CDR2 YSLEER. This CDR3 contains 17 residues. This CDR3 reads CASSHRLAGGSTYEQYF. The CDR3 DNA reads as TGCGCCAGCAGCCACCGACTAGCGGGAGGTTCTACCTACGAGCAGTACTTC.

This clonotype was counted ten times or more. This chain uses TRBV20-1 with TRBJ2-7, with a weak D call TRBD2 (5 bases). Trimming cost V 4 bases and J 3 bases, with 10 bases left between them. CDR1 and CDR2 from the germline V gene are DFQATT and SNEGSKA (reference sequence). The CDR3 is 12 residues long. Written as DNA, the CDR3 is TGCAGTGCTACGTTAGGGAGCTACGAGCAGTACTTC. Residues: CSATLGSYEQYF.

V usage is TRBV4-2 and J usage is TRBJ1-1; possible D gene TRBD1, 5 bases. This CDR3 is built from 15 residues. Germline CDR1 is LGHNA and CDR2 is YNFKEQ. Trimming shortened V by 3 bases and J by 5 bases, and 16 bases separated the two germline ends. CDR3 sequence: CASSHARGAGTEAFF. The CDR3 DNA reads as TGTGCCAGCAGCCACGCCCGTGGGGCTGGGACTGAAGCTTTCTTT.

In its sample, this clonotype was seen many times. The CDR3 nucleotides read TGCAGCGTTGCAGGGACTAGCGGAGCCATACGAGGCGAGCAGTACTTC. Encoded protein: CSVAGTSGAIRGEQYF. The chain uses TRBV29-1 and TRBJ2-7; 11 nucleotides agree with TRBD2. After removal of 4 bases from V and 6 bases from J, the junction contained 14 bases not matched to a gene. Germline CDR1 and CDR2: SQVTM and ANQGSEA. The CDR3 is 16 amino acids.

There are a few counts of this clonotype. The CDR3 region has the DNA TGTGCCAGCAGCTTGGGGACTAGCGGGTACCTCACAGATACGCAGTATTTT. It specifies CASSLGTSGYLTDTQYF. V is TRBV7-9 and J is TRBJ2-3, with TRBD2 matching over 12 bases. V was pared by 3 bases and J by 2 bases, with 6 bases of the junction left unmatched. The CDR3 totals 17 residues. CDR1 and CDR2 from the germline V gene are SEHNR and FQNEAQ (reference sequence). Together with reference TRBV7-9 and TRBJ2-3, the CDR3 gives the full variable domain: DTGVSQNPRHKITKRGQNVTFRCDPISEHNRLYWYRQTLGQGPEFLTYFQNEAQLEKSRLLSDRFSAERPKGSFSTLEIQRTEQGDSAMYLCASSLGTSGYLTDTQYFGPGTRLTVL.

J is TRBJ2-7 and V is TRBV6-2 or TRBV6-3; D remains unclear. From germline, CDR1 is MNHEY and CDR2 SVGEGT. Trimming stripped 5 bases from V and 3 bases from J, with 8 bases between. The CDR3 spans 12 residues. CDR3: CASSHYYYEQYF. The DNA of the CDR3 is TGTGCCAGCAGTCACTACTACTACGAGCAGTACTTC.

There are many counts of this clonotype. CDR3 residues: CAIRGAMDTHEAFF. The CDR3 DNA sequence: TGTGCCATCAGAGGAGCCATGGACACGCATGAAGCTTTCTTT. The rearrangement joins TRBV10-3 to TRBJ1-1; a weak D match, TRBD1 (5 bases). V was cut by 6 bases and J by 7 bases, with 18 bases left in between. The CDR3 has 14 residues. CDR1 is ENHRY, CDR2 SYGVKD, per germline.

This clonotype was detected many times. This chain links TRBV25-1 with TRBJ1-1; no definite D call. V shed 1 base and J shed 5 bases, with 11 bases lying between them. The CDR3 runs to 14 residues. The V gene's germline CDR1 is MGHDK and CDR2 SYGVNS. DNA for the CDR3: TGTGCCAGCAGTGAATTAGAGGAGGCGACTGAAGCTTTCTTT. Amino acid sequence: CASSELEEATEAFF. The full variable domain, rest sourced from reference TRBV25-1 and TRBJ1-1, is EADIYQTPRYLVIGTGKKITLECSQTMGHDKMYWYQQDPGMELHLIHYSYGVNSTEKGDLSSESTVSRIRTEHFPLTLESARPSHTSQYLCASSELEEATEAFFGQGTRLTVV.

In this sample, this clonotype turned up a few times. This chain joins TRBV7-9 and TRBJ1-2; D is undetermined. V dropped 4 bases and J dropped 13 bases, with 10 bases sitting between them. Germline V gene sequence: CDR1 SEHNR, CDR2 FQNEAQ (reference sequence). CDR3 size: 10 residues. The CDR3 DNA follows: TGTGCCAGCAGCTCAAGCGCGGGCACCTTC. It codes for CASSSSAGTF.

This clonotype has at least ten counts. This chain joins TRBV7-2 and TRBJ2-3; no clear D gene. Trimming removed 5 bases at V and 1 base at J, with 10 bases between. Germline loops: CDR1 SGHTA, CDR2 FQGNSA. This CDR3 has 14 amino acids. The DNA for the CDR3 is TGTGCCAGCAGCCTATTCGGACGCACAGATACGCAGTATTTT. Encoded protein: CASSLFGRTDTQYF.

The chain recombines TRBV12-3 or TRBV12-4 with TRBJ2-7; weak D call: TRBD1 (6 bases). V was pared by 2 bases and J by 2 bases, with 13 bases between. This CDR3 spans 15 amino acids. The CDR3 DNA follows: TGTGCCAGCAGTTTATACCCGGACAGAACCTACGAGCAGTACTTC. This gives the protein CASSLYPDRTYEQYF.

This clonotype was recorded many times. The gene calls are TRBV4-3 and TRBJ2-6; 7 positions agree with TRBD1. V lost 4 bases to trimming and J lost 2 bases; unmatched junction nucleotides: 8. Germline CDR1 is LGHNA and CDR2 is YSLEER. The CDR3 sequence is 17 residues long. The CDR3 is CASSLRQGSTGANVLTF. The CDR3, as DNA: TGCGCCAGCAGCCTCCGACAGGGAAGTACTGGGGCCAACGTCCTGACTTTC.

This clonotype was recorded at least ten times. The chain employs TRBV28 and TRBJ2-5; possibly TRBD1 for D (5 bases). Trimming removed 4 bases at V and 7 bases at J, with 13 bases between. The CDR3 runs to 13 residues. The V gene's germline CDR1 is MDHEN and CDR2 SYDVKM. This CDR3 is CASSSETQGTQYF. CDR3 sequence (DNA): TGTGCCAGCAGTTCCGAAACCCAGGGGACCCAGTACTTC.

The table lists this clonotype with a count of one. With a much larger clone just one base away, this may be a read error. The gene calls are TRBV12-5 and TRBJ2-3, with a possible D match to TRBD1 (6 bases). This CDR3 region has 17 residues. From germline, CDR1 is LGHNT and CDR2 FRNRAP. For the CDR3, the DNA is TGTGGTAGTGGTTTGGTGAATGGACAGAAGTCCACAGATACGCAGTATTTT. It encodes CGSGLVNGQKSTDTQYF.

This clonotype was observed at least ten times. The V and J genes are TRBV9 and TRBJ2-5; no firm D call. Germline CDR1 is SGDLS and CDR2 is YYNGEE. Between the trimmed V and J ends, which lost 1 base and 0 bases, there was a span of 4 bases. The CDR3 contains 13 residues. CDR3 region: CASSVTYQETQYF. The CDR3 DNA is TGTGCCAGCAGCGTAACGTACCAAGAGACCCAGTACTTC.

This clonotype was seen at least ten times. This chain links TRBV5-5 with TRBJ2-7, with TRBD1 as a possible D gene (6 bases). In germline, CDR1 is SGHKS, CDR2 YYEKEE (reference sequence). The CDR3 sequence is 13 residues long. Trimming stripped 2 bases from V and 7 bases from J, with 13 bases between. The CDR3 reads CASSFTGIGEQYF. The CDR3 nucleotides read TGTGCCAGCAGCTTTACAGGGATAGGGGAGCAGTACTTC.

This clonotype has at least ten counts. The chain carries TRBV4-3 and TRBJ2-1, with 7 bases lining up with TRBD1. V lost 5 bases to trimming and J lost 3 bases; unmatched junction nucleotides: 7. The germline V gene has CDR1 LGHNA and CDR2 YSLEER. The CDR3 totals 15 residues. The CDR3 coding sequence is TGCGCCAGCAGCTGGTCCCGGGACAGCTACAATGAGCAGTTCTTC. The encoded protein is CASSWSRDSYNEQFF.

The chain combines TRBV29-1 with TRBJ2-3; 9 nucleotides line up with TRBD2. This CDR3 comprises 15 residues. The V gene's germline CDR1 is SQVTM and CDR2 ANQGSEA. The ends lost 4 bases at V and 4 bases at J; junction bases unmatched: 9. The CDR3 sequence is CSVGISGSGSDTQYF. DNA of the CDR3: TGCAGCGTTGGGATTAGCGGGAGTGGGTCAGATACGCAGTATTTT.

The CDR3 spells CASSLATVHYQETQYF. DNA for the CDR3: TGTGCCAGCAGCTTAGCAACAGTACACTACCAAGAGACCCAGTACTTC. V gene TRBV7-2 combines with J gene TRBJ2-5; D is unresolved. V gave up 0 bases and J gave up 0 bases, with 11 bases separating them. The CDR3 extends over 16 amino acids. Germline CDR1 and CDR2: SGHTA and FQGNSA.

This clonotype was detected many times. The genes are TRBV7-9 and TRBJ2-1; D may be TRBD1 (6 bases). The V end lost 1 base, the J end lost 3 bases, and 13 bases lay between the germline ends. The CDR3 totals 16 residues. Germline CDR1 reads SEHNR; CDR2 reads FQNEAQ (reference sequence). DNA of the CDR3: TGTGCCAGCAGCTTAGGTCACCTGGACAGCTACAATGAGCAGTTCTTC. It is translated as CASSLGHLDSYNEQFF. Together with reference TRBV7-9 and TRBJ2-1, the CDR3 gives the full variable domain: DTGVSQNPRHKITKRGQNVTFRCDPISEHNRLYWYRQTLGQGPEFLTYFQNEAQLEKSRLLSDRFSAERPKGSFSTLEIQRTEQGDSAMYLCASSLGHLDSYNEQFFGPGTRLTVL.

This clonotype was detected ten times or more. This chain connects TRBV5-1 to TRBJ2-7; D might be TRBD1 (5 bases). This CDR3 contains 12 residues. Germline-derived CDR1 and CDR2 are SGHRS and YFSETQ. Trimming took 1 base from V and 6 from J, leaving 8 bases between them. The CDR3: CASSLRQIEQYF. CDR3 nucleotide sequence: TGCGCCAGCAGCTTGAGACAGATCGAGCAGTACTTC.